This T cell receptor (beta chain) was sequenced during a study of OX40 agonist ivuxolimab in advanced cancers. Broader study findings: Low normalized T-cell clonal expansion was also seen in some nonresponders. CD8+ T cells averaged more expanded clones than CD4+.

CDR3 size: 15 residues. The V segment lost 5 bases and the J segment 7 bases; nucleotides outside the gene matches: 7. The V gene's germline CDR1 is MDHEN and CDR2 SYDVKM. TCRdb's copy holds only in-frame clones and misses some; the assay was immunoSEQ multiplex PCR. The sample carries 69,000 or so clones, 65% to 90% recorded once. Autoimmune disease history or systemic immunosuppression disqualified patients. The investigators sampled blood at baseline, at cycle 4 day 1, and at cycle 7 day 1. As for this clone: Its antigen is currently unknown.

This receptor was taken from an adult with an advanced solid tumor such as melanoma, head and neck, liver or kidney cancer. The sample here was CD4+ or CD8+ T cells sorted from blood, taken in a trial of the OX40 agonist ivuxolimab. The rearrangement links TRBV28 to TRBJ2-1, with 11 bases aligning to TRBD2. CDR3 sequence (DNA): TGTGCCAGCAGTCTTACTAGCGGGGGTCGGAATGAGCAGTTCTTC. It translates to CASSLTSGGRNEQFF.